This T cell receptor beta chain was recorded in a study of Ad26.COV2.S vaccination and SARS-CoV-2 variants. Study conclusions and caveats: Assessments of TCR breadth and depth may have underestimated the total T cell responses. Once vaccination had occurred, spike-specific CD8+ and CD4+ T cell responses reportedly showed substantial breadth. Participants in the vaccine arm had higher spike-specific TCR breadth; placebo recipients had lower. Breadth measured for non-spike TCRs was similar across vaccine and placebo recipients.

Concerning this clone itself: Its target is not known.

Sequenced by immunoSEQ multiplex PCR; TCRdb stores in-frame clones only, minus some. The table lists about 350,000 clones, 90% to 95% of them singletons. V was trimmed by 0 bases and J by 0 bases, leaving 4 bases between them. The CDR3 runs to 14 residues. Germline CDR1 and CDR2: SGHTS and YDEGEE. The sample was peripheral blood, taken after recovery from COVID-19. The V gene is TRBV5-8, the J gene TRBJ1-3; the D is unclear. This receptor was obtained from a human donor who had recovered from COVID-19. Written as DNA, the CDR3 is TGTGCCAGCAGCTTGGCAGACTCTGGAAACACCATATATTTT. Translating gives CASSLADSGNTIYF.